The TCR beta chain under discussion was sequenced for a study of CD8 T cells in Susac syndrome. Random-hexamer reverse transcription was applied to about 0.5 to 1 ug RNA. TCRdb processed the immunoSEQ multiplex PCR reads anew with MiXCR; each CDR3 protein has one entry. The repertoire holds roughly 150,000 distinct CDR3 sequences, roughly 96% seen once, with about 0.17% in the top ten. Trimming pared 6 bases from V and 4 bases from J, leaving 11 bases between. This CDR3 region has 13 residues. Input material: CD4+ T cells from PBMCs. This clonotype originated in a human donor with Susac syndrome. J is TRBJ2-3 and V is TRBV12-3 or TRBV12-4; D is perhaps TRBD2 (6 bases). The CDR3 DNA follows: TGTGCCAGCAGCTCCGGGACTGCAGATACGCAGTATTTT. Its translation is CASSSGTADTQYF.